A single sample gave rise to the 18 T cell receptor beta chains below, sequenced in a study of blood T cells in healthy people across ages. The second PCR ran about 6 to 11 cycles with a sample-barcoded 5' primer and J-beta primers. One entry per CDR3 protein, called by TCRdb with MiXCR from the 5' RACE reads. The table records fewer than 950,000 distinct CDR3 sequences, roughly 35% of them present only once. The specimen sequenced was blood. The receptors here all came from a man younger than 30 in good health.

V usage is TRBV30 and J usage is TRBJ1-6; D remains ambiguous. Germline V gene lookup returns CDR1 GTSNPN and CDR2 SVGIG (reference sequence). The CDR3 has 15 residues. Trimming shortened V by 3 bases and J by 7 bases, and 16 bases separated the two germline ends. CDR3 sequence reads: CAWSTSQRRNSPLHF. CDR3 coding DNA: TGTGCCTGGAGCACGAGTCAGAGGAGAAATTCACCCCTCCACTTT.

Here the CDR3 DNA reads TGTGCCAGCAGCTTTTTCTCCCTTGGGGCCAACGTCCTGACTTTC. This gives the protein CASSFFSLGANVLTF. The genes are TRBV7-9 and TRBJ2-6, with D hard to call. The CDR3 is made up of 15 amino acids. Germline CDR1 SEHNR, CDR2 FQNEAQ (reference sequence). V was pared by 3 bases and J by 3 bases, with 9 bases between.

The sample holds a few counts of this clonotype. For the CDR3, the DNA is TGTGCCAGCACGCCGGGGGGGAAAGGGACTGAAGCTTTCTTT. Amino acid sequence: CASTPGGKGTEAFF. This chain links TRBV9 with TRBJ1-1; D might be TRBD1 (5 bases). Germline V gives CDR1 SGDLS, CDR2 YYNGEE. Between the trimmed V and J ends, which lost 6 bases and 5 bases, there was a span of 17 bases. The CDR3 has 14 residues.

This clonotype showed up just a few times. This chain connects TRBV6-2 or TRBV6-3 to TRBJ2-5; D not certain. Matching the DNA end better, TRBJ2-7 makes the J call doubtful. The germline CDR1 and CDR2 sequences are MNHEY and SVGEGT. CDR3 length: 12 amino acids. The DNA for the CDR3 is TGTGCCAGCAGTTACGTTCGCCACGAGCAGTACTTC. This codes for CASSYVRHEQYF.

This clonotype appeared a few times. This chain joins TRBV7-9 and TRBJ1-4; tentatively, D is TRBD1 (5 bases). The CDR3 contains 15 residues. The germline V gene has CDR1 SEHNR and CDR2 FQNEAQ (reference sequence). Trimming removed 5 bases from V and 4 bases from J, with 14 bases in between. DNA for the CDR3: TGTGCCAGCAGCGTTCCTTGGGGCGATAATGAAAAACTGTTTTTT. Translated, it gives CASSVPWGDNEKLFF.

CDR3: CASSPTSTKSTGELFF. The CDR3 DNA sequence: TGTGCCAGCTCACCTACCTCTACGAAGTCCACCGGGGAGCTGTTTTTT. The chain employs TRBV18 and TRBJ2-2; D is undetermined. This CDR3 contains 16 residues. V lost 3 bases and J 4 bases, leaving 15 bases between the germline ends. Germline V gives CDR1 KGHSH, CDR2 LQKENI.

This clonotype was seen ten or more times. This sequence joins TRBV4-2 and TRBJ2-3, with 9 bases fitting TRBD2. Germline V gene lookup returns CDR1 LGHNA and CDR2 YNFKEQ. J lost 0 bases, V lost 10 bases, and 8 bases had no gene match. The CDR3 is 15 amino acids. CDR3 coding DNA: TGTGCCACCCAGCCTAGCGGGGTTAGCACAGATACGCAGTATTTT. Protein product: CATQPSGVSTDTQYF.

The rearrangement links TRBV12-3 or TRBV12-4 to TRBJ1-2; D possibly corresponds to TRBD1 (5 bases). The V and J ends lost 5 bases and 6 bases respectively, with 19 bases between them. The CDR3 length is 15 residues. CDR3 amino acids: CASSITPRGGDGYTF. The DNA for the CDR3 is TGTGCCAGCAGTATAACCCCACGGGGAGGGGATGGCTACACCTTC.

The chain links TRBV14 to TRBJ1-2; no reliable D call. Germline V lookup: CDR1 SGHDN, CDR2 FVKESK. V lost 0 bases to trimming and J lost 1 base, with 6 bases between them. The CDR3 is 14 residues long. The DNA of the CDR3 is TGTGCCAGCAGCCAAGACCCAGATAACTATGGCTACACCTTC. Translating gives CASSQDPDNYGYTF.

This clonotype was counted ten times or more. Here the CDR3 DNA reads TGCAGTGCTAGGGACACGAATCAGCCCCAGCATTTT. Its protein is CSARDTNQPQHF. The V call is TRBV20-1, the J call TRBJ1-5; D possibly corresponds to TRBD1 (5 bases). V lost 3 bases and J 4 bases, leaving 7 bases between the germline ends. Germline CDR1 is DFQATT and CDR2 is SNEGSKA (reference sequence). This CDR3 comprises 12 residues.

In regard to this clonotype: It is likely a read error, because the conserved phenylalanine at the end of the CDR3 is missing. The V gene is TRBV5-5, the J gene TRBJ2-6, with D hard to call. The CDR3 is made up of 16 amino acids. Looked up from germline, CDR1 is SGHKS and CDR2 is YYEKEE (reference sequence). The germline V and J ends were trimmed by 2 bases and 0 bases, with 9 bases remaining between them. The chain's CDR3 is CASSFRVSSGANVLTC. The CDR3 nucleotides are TGTGCCAGCAGCTTTCGTGTAAGCTCTGGGGCCAACGTCCTGACTTGC.

The chain is built from TRBV27 and TRBJ1-1; D is undetermined. Per germline, CDR1 MNHEY and CDR2 SMNVEV (reference sequence). The CDR3 extends over 15 amino acids. V lost 2 bases, J lost 4 bases, and 14 bases lay in between. DNA for the CDR3: TGTGCCAGCAGTTTAAGCATTGGGGTTTTCACTGAAGCTTTCTTT. This encodes CASSLSIGVFTEAFF.

The gene calls are TRBV25-1 and TRBJ2-7; D ambiguous. V lost 1 base and J lost 7, with 5 bases in between. The CDR3 loop spans 11 amino acids. Germline CDR1 reads MGHDK; CDR2 reads SYGVNS. DNA of the CDR3: TGTGCCAGCAGTGAATCCCGGGAGCAGTACTTC. Encoded protein: CASSESREQYF.

This clonotype appeared a few times. J is TRBJ2-5 and V is TRBV6-4; D unresolved. CDR3 length: 14 amino acids. V was cut by 0 bases and J by 5 bases, with 10 bases left in between. Germline CDR1 is MRHNA and CDR2 is SNTAGT. CDR3 protein: CASSDSAFGETQYF. CDR3 nucleotides: TGTGCCAGCAGTGACTCGGCTTTCGGGGAGACCCAGTACTTC.

This clonotype was found many times. This chain connects TRBV4-3 to TRBJ2-7; D is perhaps TRBD1 (6 bases). This CDR3 is 16 amino acids long. Deletions cut 0 bases from V and 4 bases from J, with 16 bases between. Germline V CDR1 and CDR2: LGHNA, YSLEER. The chain's CDR3 is CASSQDTGRGFYEQYF. DNA of the CDR3: TGCGCCAGCAGCCAAGATACCGGCAGGGGTTTTTACGAGCAGTACTTC.

In the case of this clonotype: A single base separates this from a much larger clone, so it may be a read error. The V call is TRBV7-2, the J call TRBJ2-1; TRBD1 might be the D (5 bases). Germline V lookup: CDR1 SGHTA, CDR2 FQGNSA. This CDR3 comprises 12 residues. The CDR3 protein is CASRLGQGVKFF. The CDR3 DNA follows: TGTGCCAGCAGGTTAGGGCAAGGGGTCAAGTTCTTC.

V is TRBV7-9 and J is TRBJ1-2; 9 positions match TRBD1. The germline V gene has CDR1 SEHNR and CDR2 FQNEAQ (reference sequence). The CDR3 totals 14 residues. J gave up 4 bases and V 5 bases, and 5 bases lay outside the gene matches. The CDR3 nucleotides are TGTGCCAGCAGCGGGGGACAGGGTAGCTATGGCTACACCTTC. Its protein product is CASSGGQGSYGYTF.

J is TRBJ2-5 and V is TRBV9; the match to TRBD1 covers 9 bases. The CDR3 extends over 14 amino acids. The trim removed 3 bases at V and 4 bases at J, leaving 4 bases unmatched. Germline V gene data show CDR1 as SGDLS and CDR2 as YYNGEE. CDR3 amino acids: CASSENRGRETQYF. CDR3 sequence (DNA): TGTGCCAGCAGCGAAAACAGGGGGCGAGAGACCCAGTACTTC.